The 14 T cell receptor beta chains listed next were all sequenced from one sample in a study of beta chain features in type 1 diabetes. Every bit of the isolated RNA underwent reverse transcription, so sequencing read expressed TCRB transcripts. Profiled with immunoSEQ multiplex PCR; TCRdb holds only in-frame clones, not every one. Of tens of thousands of clones listed, roughly a third were seen once; the top ten hold about 0.42%. Sequences were obtained from stem cell memory CD4+ T cells from blood. The source of these receptors is a young woman in good health.

This clone was seen more than once but under ten times. V is TRBV15 and J is TRBJ1-1; D may be TRBD1 (5 bases). Germline CDR1 LNHNV, CDR2 YYDKDF (reference sequence). There are 14 residues in the CDR3. V was cut by 2 bases and J by 7 bases, with 14 bases left in between. As DNA, the CDR3 is TGTGCCACCAGCAGATCCGGGGGGGGGTTTGAAGCTTTCTTT. Amino acids: CATSRSGGGFEAFF.

The J gene is TRBJ1-3, the V gene TRBV5-1; D not resolved. The CDR3 is made up of 14 amino acids. The V gene lost 0 bases and the J gene lost 0 bases, with 4 bases spanning the gap. Germline CDR1 is SGHRS and CDR2 is YFSETQ. This CDR3 reads CASSLDISGNTIYF. The CDR3 nucleotides are TGCGCCAGCAGCTTGGATATCTCTGGAAACACCATATATTTT.

The sample holds a few counts of this clone. V and J are TRBV5-1 and TRBJ1-2, with D tentatively TRBD1 (6 bases). Trimming stripped 4 bases from V and 3 bases from J, with 16 bases between. Per germline, CDR1 SGHRS and CDR2 YFSETQ. The CDR3 runs 15 residues. The CDR3: CASSPTSRTDYGYTF. Written as DNA, the CDR3 is TGCGCCAGCAGCCCCACCTCTAGGACAGACTATGGCTACACCTTC.

This clone is a singleton in its sample. The chain uses TRBV4-3 and TRBJ2-7; D may be TRBD1 (7 bases). Looked up from germline, CDR1 is LGHNA and CDR2 is YSLEER. CDR3 length: 15 amino acids. V was shortened by 1 base and J by 2 bases, with 12 bases between the two germline ends. CDR3 sequence: CASSQAPGGTYEQYF. CDR3 bases: TGCGCCAGCAGCCAAGCGCCAGGGGGGACCTACGAGCAGTACTTC.

The chain couples TRBV7-2 to TRBJ2-3, with TRBD2 as a possible D gene (7 bases). Germline CDR1 reads SGHTA; CDR2 reads FQGNSA. The V end was cut by 8 bases, the J end by 2 bases, with 17 bases between. The CDR3 length is 15 residues. The DNA of the CDR3 is TGTGCCAGCGGGGGGGGCGGGGTAAACACAGATACGCAGTATTTT. As protein: CASGGGGVNTDTQYF. Looking up the rest from reference TRBV7-2 and TRBJ2-3 gives the full variable domain: GAGVSQSPSNKVTEKGKDVELRCDPISGHTALYWYRQSLGQGLEFLIYFQGNSAPDKSGLPSDRFSAERTGGSVSTLTIQRTQQEDSAVYLCASGGGGVNTDTQYFGPGTRLTVL.

The chain joins TRBV6-5 to TRBJ2-7; D is possibly TRBD2 (5 bases). The ends were cut back, 3 bases at V and 1 base at J, with 16 bases in the middle. The CDR3 contains 16 residues. Germline V gives CDR1 MNHEY, CDR2 SVGAGI. The CDR3 bases are TGTGCCAGCAGTTATCTCCTTAGCGAGAATTCCTACGAGCAGTACTTC. It translates to CASSYLLSENSYEQYF.

This rearrangement joins TRBV9 to TRBJ1-1, with D perhaps matching TRBD1 (6 bases). From germline, CDR1 is SGDLS and CDR2 YYNGEE. Trimming removed 4 bases from V and 0 bases from J, with 13 bases in between. The CDR3 is made up of 15 amino acids. DNA of the CDR3: TGTGCCAGCAGCCCCCAGGGGTTAATGAACACTGAAGCTTTCTTT. Translation: CASSPQGLMNTEAFF.

The chain couples TRBV6-5 to TRBJ1-1; D is unresolved. This CDR3 spans 14 amino acids. Trimming removed 5 bases at V and 4 bases at J, with 14 bases between. The germline CDR1 and CDR2 sequences are MNHEY and SVGAGI. The CDR3 reads CASSLDSVGTEAFF. The CDR3 DNA reads TGTGCCAGCAGTCTCGACTCGGTAGGCACTGAAGCTTTCTTT.

This clone turned up a few times. The chain is built from TRBV9 and TRBJ1-2; no reliable D call. Trimming cost V 2 bases and J 3 bases, with 11 bases left between them. CDR1 is SGDLS and CDR2 is YYNGEE in the germline V gene. The CDR3 spans 14 residues. The CDR3: CASSVAGGDYGYTF. In DNA form, the CDR3 reads TGTGCCAGCAGCGTCGCAGGAGGCGACTATGGCTACACCTTC.

The J gene is TRBJ2-7, the V gene TRBV11-1; 7 bases fit TRBD1. Germline V CDR1 and CDR2: SGHAT, FQDESV (reference sequence). The CDR3 extends over 15 amino acids. Trimming took 5 bases from V and 0 from J; bases not matched to a gene: 7. The CDR3 sequence: CASSRRQGSSYEQYF. CDR3 coding DNA: TGTGCCAGCAGCCGGAGACAGGGCAGCTCCTACGAGCAGTACTTC.

The CDR3 DNA sequence: TGTGCCAGCAGCCAAGCCTTGGACAGGCCCTACAATGAGCAGTTCTTC. Translated: CASSQALDRPYNEQFF. The J gene is TRBJ2-1, the V gene TRBV14; 7 bases are shared with TRBD1. With 1 base clipped from V and 2 bases from J, the junction kept 5 bases outside the gene matches. This CDR3 has 16 residues. In germline, CDR1 is SGHDN, CDR2 FVKESK.

This chain uses TRBV7-2 with TRBJ2-7; D ambiguous. Germline lookup yields CDR1 SGHTA and CDR2 FQGNSA. The CDR3 runs 12 residues. V shed 0 bases and J shed 5 bases, with 5 bases lying between them. CDR3 in amino acids: CASSLASNEQYF. Written as DNA, the CDR3 is TGTGCCAGCAGCTTAGCTTCAAACGAGCAGTACTTC.

The V and J genes are TRBV4-2 and TRBJ2-2, with 10 positions matching TRBD1. The junction had 4 bases not matched to a gene; V was cut back by 1 base and J by 5 bases. The CDR3 extends over 16 amino acids. The germline V gene encodes CDR1 LGHNA and CDR2 YNFKEQ. The CDR3 nucleotides read TGTGCCAGCAGCCAAGCGCCGGGACAGGGGACCGGGGAGCTGTTTTTT. Amino acid sequence: CASSQAPGQGTGELFF.

The V gene is TRBV7-2, the J gene TRBJ1-1; 8 bases agree with TRBD1. Per the germline V gene, CDR1 is SGHTA and CDR2 is FQGNSA. Unmatched junction bases numbered 6, after V lost 7 bases and J lost 2 bases. CDR3 length equals 14 residues. In DNA, the CDR3 is TGTGCCAGCATCCTTGGACAGGGAAACACTGAAGCTTTCTTT. This encodes CASILGQGNTEAFF. The whole variable domain, filled in from reference TRBV7-2 and TRBJ1-1, reads GAGVSQSPSNKVTEKGKDVELRCDPISGHTALYWYRQSLGQGLEFLIYFQGNSAPDKSGLPSDRFSAERTGGSVSTLTIQRTQQEDSAVYLCASILGQGNTEAFFGQGTRLTVV.